The source of this T cell receptor (beta chain) is a study of Ad26.COV2.S vaccination and SARS-CoV-2 variants. Study context: Donor got 5x10^10 or 1x10^11 viral particles of Ad26.COV2.S. Study results and caveats: Spike-specific TCR breadth was greater after Ad26.COV2.S than placebo.

The germline V gene has CDR1 MDHEN and CDR2 SYDVKM. J was trimmed by 9 bases and V by 6 bases; bases with no gene match: 26. This CDR3 is built from 19 residues. Worth noting for this clone: Its antigen is not identified.

The protocol was immunoSEQ multiplex PCR, while the TCRdb copy is restricted to in-frame clones and leaves out a portion. This repertoire shows fewer than 500,000 clones, 90% found once; its top ten account for 9% to 15%. Treatment in this sample: 15 to 20 received Ad26.COV2.S at low or high dose, single or two shots; about 5 received placebo; per-sample allocation not given. On day 63 after the first injection, vaccine and placebo recipients gave samples. This clonotype originated in a person between 18 and 65 years old who received the Ad26.COV2.S COVID-19 vaccine or a placebo. This material consisted of peripheral blood, taken in a trial of Ad26.COV2.S vaccine versus placebo. This chain links TRBV28 with TRBJ2-1, with 7 bases matching TRBD1. The CDR3 DNA reads TGTGCCAGCAGCCCTGTCCCGTTCACTTCGAGACAGGGCGCAACTGAGCAGTTCTTC. It translates to CASSPVPFTSRQGATEQFF. The variable domain in full, with the rest retrieved from reference TRBV28 and TRBJ2-1, is DVKVTQSSRYLVKRTGEKVFLECVQDMDHENMFWYRQDPGLGLRLIYFSYDVKMKEKGDIPEGYSVSREKKERFSLILESASTNQTSMYLCASSPVPFTSRQGATEQFFGPGTRLTVL.